This T cell receptor beta chain derives from a study of blood T cell repertoires in COVID-19. V lost 6 bases and J lost 3; bases outside the gene matches: 4. The CDR3 extends over 14 amino acids. Germline V CDR1 and CDR2: LGHDT, YNNKEL (reference sequence). As originally analysed: Amplifying reference gene primers gave estimates of nucleated cell counts. Data came from immunoSEQ multiplex PCR; TCRdb stores just in-frame clones and leaves some out. That table supplies the V and J calls and clone size; D and trimming were determined from the DNA. The sample shows 140,000 to 150,000 clones, about 90% of them seen only once.

This chain connects TRBV3-1 (or the pseudogene TRBV3-2) to TRBJ1-2; TRBD1 aligns across 10 bases. The sequencing sample was made of peripheral blood. The sequence was obtained from a man aged 80 or over with acute or convalescent COVID-19. As DNA, the CDR3 is TGTGCCAGCAGGACAGGGGGCTCGGACTATGGCTACACCTTC. It codes for CASRTGGSDYGYTF.